Shown below are 13 T cell receptor beta chains from a single sample sequenced in a study of blood T cell repertoires in COVID-19. The table came from immunoSEQ multiplex PCR; TCRdb's copy has only in-frame clones and leaves some out. Among about 440,000 clones listed, around 88% were seen once. Sequencing was done on a sample of peripheral blood. The receptors derive from a woman aged 30 to 39 with acute or convalescent COVID-19.

The chain employs TRBV3-1 (or the pseudogene TRBV3-2) and TRBJ1-6, with a weak D call TRBD1 (6 bases). V lost 5 bases and J lost 8, with 16 bases in between. The length of the CDR3 is 15 residues. CDR1 is LGHDT and CDR2 is YNNKEL in the germline V gene (reference sequence). In DNA, the CDR3 is TGTGCCAGCAGCACGACACAGGGATTTGATTCACCCCTCCACTTT. Amino acids: CASSTTQGFDSPLHF.

The rearrangement links TRBV29-1 to TRBJ2-7, with 7 nucleotides matching TRBD1. CDR1 SQVTM and CDR2 ANQGSEA come from the germline V gene. Losses at the gene ends were 6 bases for V and 6 bases for J; bases not matched to a gene: 11. The CDR3 contains 13 residues. The CDR3 region is CSVTLRQGGEQYF. CDR3 coding DNA: TGCAGCGTGACACTGAGACAGGGCGGCGAGCAGTACTTC.

The chain couples TRBV10-2 to TRBJ2-5; D is unclear. V was cut by 0 bases and J by 1 base, with 12 bases left in between. Germline V gene data show CDR1 as WSHSY and CDR2 as SAAADI. This CDR3 is built from 16 residues. CDR3: CASSESISPGQETQYF. The CDR3 coding sequence is TGCGCCAGCAGTGAGTCGATCTCCCCAGGCCAAGAGACCCAGTACTTC.

The J gene is TRBJ1-3, the V gene TRBV5-1; 10 positions match TRBD1. There are 17 residues in the CDR3. Looked up from germline, CDR1 is SGHRS and CDR2 is YFSETQ. J lost 0 bases, V lost 4 bases, and 7 bases had no gene match. This CDR3 is CASSAGDRGSSGNTIYF. Here the CDR3 DNA reads TGCGCCAGCAGCGCTGGGGACAGGGGTTCCTCTGGAAACACCATATATTTT.

The chain recombines TRBV12-3 or TRBV12-4 with TRBJ2-5, with 8 bases matching TRBD2. The CDR3 runs 13 residues. V gave up 5 bases and J gave up 4 bases; unmatched junction bases: 3. The CDR3 DNA follows: TGTGCCAGCAGTCGGGAGGGGGGAGAGACCCAGTACTTC. Translation gives CASSREGGETQYF.

The chain joins TRBV2 to TRBJ2-6, with D unresolved. V lost 4 bases, J lost 0 bases, and 7 bases lay in between. The germline V gene encodes CDR1 SNHLY and CDR2 FYNNEI. The CDR3 length is 15 residues. The CDR3 loop is CASSAANSGANVLTF. CDR3 DNA: TGTGCCAGCAGTGCAGCCAACTCTGGGGCCAACGTCCTGACTTTC.

The rearrangement links TRBV28 to TRBJ1-2, with D possibly being TRBD1 (6 bases). CDR3 size: 16 residues. The V end lost 4 bases, the J end lost 1 base, and 16 bases lay between the germline ends. Germline CDR1 is MDHEN and CDR2 is SYDVKM. The DNA of the CDR3 is TGTGCCAGCAGTTCACCGGCCTCACAGGGTAACTATGGCTACACCTTC. It specifies CASSSPASQGNYGYTF.

The chain combines TRBV19 with TRBJ1-5; D remains unclear. The CDR3 loop spans 15 amino acids. V shed 7 bases and J shed 2 bases, with 15 bases lying between them. CDR1 is LNHDA, CDR2 SQIVND, per germline (reference sequence). The CDR3: CASTPLMQGNQPQHF. The CDR3 DNA sequence: TGTGCCAGTACCCCCCTCATGCAGGGCAATCAGCCCCAGCATTTT. The full variable domain, its missing parts supplied by reference TRBV19 and TRBJ1-5, is DGGITQSPKYLFRKEGQNVTLSCEQNLNHDAMYWYRQDPGQGLRLIYYSQIVNDFQKGDIAEGYSVSREKKESFPLTVTSAQKNPTAFYLCASTPLMQGNQPQHFGDGTRLSIL.

In this sample, this clone turned up once. This chain connects TRBV6-1 to TRBJ1-2, with D possibly being TRBD1 (6 bases). This CDR3 is built from 15 residues. Germline V gene data show CDR1 as MNHNS and CDR2 as SASEGT. The V and J ends lost 0 bases and 8 bases respectively, with 16 bases between them. CDR3: CASSEALNRVVGYTF. CDR3 coding DNA: TGTGCCAGCAGTGAAGCGTTGAACAGGGTCGTAGGCTACACCTTC.

This chain links TRBV7-6 with TRBJ2-1, with D perhaps matching TRBD1 (6 bases). Germline V CDR1 and CDR2: SGHVS, FNYEAQ. The length of the CDR3 is 16 residues. V lost 6 bases and J lost 8, with 23 bases in between. The CDR3 DNA sequence: TGTGCCAGCAGTCGCACAGGGCCAAACATCGGCGATGAGCAGTTCTTC. Protein: CASSRTGPNIGDEQFF. Based on the CDR3 plus reference TRBV7-6 and TRBJ2-1, the full variable domain is GAGVSQSPRYKVTKRGQDVALRCDPISGHVSLYWYRQALGQGPEFLTYFNYEAQQDKSGLPNDRFSAERPEGSISTLTIQRTEQRDSAMYRCASSRTGPNIGDEQFFGPGTRLTVL.

The chain joins TRBV2 to TRBJ1-4; TRBD1 might be the D (5 bases). The CDR3 covers 15 residues. CDR1 is SNHLY and CDR2 is FYNNEI in the germline V gene. V lost 4 bases to trimming and J lost 0 bases, with 9 bases between them. CDR3 in DNA: TGTGCCAGCAGTGCAGCCAGGGCAACTAATGAAAAACTGTTTTTT. It yields the protein CASSAARATNEKLFF.

This sequence joins TRBV7-2 and TRBJ2-3, with D possibly being TRBD1 (6 bases). The CDR3 spans 15 residues. V was clipped by 8 bases and J by 2 bases, with 17 bases between them. Germline V CDR1 and CDR2: SGHTA, FQGNSA. CDR3 coding DNA: TGTGCCAGCCAAAAACAGGGATTGGTCACAGATACGCAGTATTTT. It encodes CASQKQGLVTDTQYF.

The chain employs TRBV6-6 and TRBJ1-4, with TRBD1 matching over 7 bases. CDR1 and CDR2 from the germline V gene are MNHNY and SVGAGI (reference sequence). Trimming took 5 bases from V and 0 from J; bases not matched to a gene: 15. The CDR3 covers 19 residues. CDR3 amino acids: CASSPVRTGKLATNEKLFF. CDR3 DNA: TGTGCCAGCAGTCCTGTTCGGACAGGAAAACTTGCAACTAATGAAAAACTGTTTTTT.